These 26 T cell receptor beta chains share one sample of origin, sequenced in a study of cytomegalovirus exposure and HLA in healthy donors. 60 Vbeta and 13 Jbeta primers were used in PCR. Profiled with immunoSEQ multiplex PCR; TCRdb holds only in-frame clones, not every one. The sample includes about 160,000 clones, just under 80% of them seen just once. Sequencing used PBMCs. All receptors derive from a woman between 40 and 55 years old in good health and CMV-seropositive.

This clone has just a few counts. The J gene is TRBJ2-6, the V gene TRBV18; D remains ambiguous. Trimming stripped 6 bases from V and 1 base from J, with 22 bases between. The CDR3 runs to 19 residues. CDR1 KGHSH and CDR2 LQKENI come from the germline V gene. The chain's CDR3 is CASSLEVFAVGSGANVLTF. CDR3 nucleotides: TGTGCCAGCTCCCTCGAGGTTTTCGCTGTGGGTTCTGGGGCCAACGTCCTGACTTTC.

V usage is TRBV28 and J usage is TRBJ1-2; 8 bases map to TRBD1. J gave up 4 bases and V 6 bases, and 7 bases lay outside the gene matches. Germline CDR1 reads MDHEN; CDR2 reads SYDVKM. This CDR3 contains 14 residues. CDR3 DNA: TGTGCCAGCAGCCCCCATACAGGGGGCTATGGCTACACCTTC. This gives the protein CASSPHTGGYGYTF.

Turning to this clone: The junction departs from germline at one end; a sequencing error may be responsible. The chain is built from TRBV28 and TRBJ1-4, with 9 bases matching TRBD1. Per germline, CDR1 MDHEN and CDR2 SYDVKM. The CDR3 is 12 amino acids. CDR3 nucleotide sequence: TGTGCCAGCATCAGTGCGGGACAGGGCATATCATTC. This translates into CASISAGQGISF. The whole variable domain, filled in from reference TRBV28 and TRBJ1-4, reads DVKVTQSSRYLVKRTGEKVFLECVQDMDHENMFWYRQDPGLGLRLIYFSYDVKMKEKGDIPEGYSVSREKKERFSLILESASTNQTSMYLCASISAGQGISFGSGTQLSVL.

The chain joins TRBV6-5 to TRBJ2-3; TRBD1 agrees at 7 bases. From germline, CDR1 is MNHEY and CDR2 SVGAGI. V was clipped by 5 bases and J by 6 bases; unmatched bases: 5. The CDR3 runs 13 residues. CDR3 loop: CASSTTGPDTQYF. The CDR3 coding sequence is TGTGCCAGCAGTACGACAGGGCCGGATACGCAGTATTTT.

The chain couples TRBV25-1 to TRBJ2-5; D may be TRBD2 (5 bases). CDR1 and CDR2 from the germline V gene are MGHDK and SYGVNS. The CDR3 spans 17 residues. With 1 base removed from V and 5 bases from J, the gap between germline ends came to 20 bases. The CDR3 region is CASSEFEGFSVLETQYF. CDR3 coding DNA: TGTGCCAGCAGTGAATTCGAGGGTTTTTCGGTACTGGAGACCCAGTACTTC. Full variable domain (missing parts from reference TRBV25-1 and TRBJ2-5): EADIYQTPRYLVIGTGKKITLECSQTMGHDKMYWYQQDPGMELHLIHYSYGVNSTEKGDLSSESTVSRIRTEHFPLTLESARPSHTSQYLCASSEFEGFSVLETQYFGPGTRLLVL.

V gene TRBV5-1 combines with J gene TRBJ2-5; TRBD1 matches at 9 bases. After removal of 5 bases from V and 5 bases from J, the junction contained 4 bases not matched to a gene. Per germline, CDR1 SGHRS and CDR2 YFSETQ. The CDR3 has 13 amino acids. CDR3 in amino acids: CASRGQGTETQYF. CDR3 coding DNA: TGCGCCAGCAGGGGACAGGGCACCGAGACCCAGTACTTC.

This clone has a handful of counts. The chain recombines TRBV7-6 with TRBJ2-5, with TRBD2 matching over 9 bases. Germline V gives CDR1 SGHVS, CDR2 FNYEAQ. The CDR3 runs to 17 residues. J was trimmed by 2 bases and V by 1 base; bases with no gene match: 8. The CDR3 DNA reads TGTGCCAGCAGCTTAGGCTCGGCGGGGGGGCAACAAGAGACCCAGTACTTC. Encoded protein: CASSLGSAGGQQETQYF.

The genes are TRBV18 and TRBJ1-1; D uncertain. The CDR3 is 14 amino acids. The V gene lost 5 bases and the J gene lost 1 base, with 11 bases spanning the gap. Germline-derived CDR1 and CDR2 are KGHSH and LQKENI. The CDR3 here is CASSAGNTNTEAFF. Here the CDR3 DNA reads TGTGCCAGCTCAGCCGGGAACACGAACACTGAAGCTTTCTTT.

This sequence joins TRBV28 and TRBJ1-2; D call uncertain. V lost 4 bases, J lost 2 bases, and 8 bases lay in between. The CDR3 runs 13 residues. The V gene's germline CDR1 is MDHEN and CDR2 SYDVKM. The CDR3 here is CASSSPQNYGYTF. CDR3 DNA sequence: TGTGCCAGCAGTTCTCCCCAGAACTATGGCTACACCTTC.

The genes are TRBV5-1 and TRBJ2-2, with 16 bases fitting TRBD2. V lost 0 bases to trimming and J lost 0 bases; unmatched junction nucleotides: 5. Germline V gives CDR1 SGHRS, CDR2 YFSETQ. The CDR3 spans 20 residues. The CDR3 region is CASSLAGLAGGTANTGELFF. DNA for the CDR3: TGCGCCAGCAGCTTGGCGGGACTAGCGGGGGGGACAGCGAACACCGGGGAGCTGTTTTTT.

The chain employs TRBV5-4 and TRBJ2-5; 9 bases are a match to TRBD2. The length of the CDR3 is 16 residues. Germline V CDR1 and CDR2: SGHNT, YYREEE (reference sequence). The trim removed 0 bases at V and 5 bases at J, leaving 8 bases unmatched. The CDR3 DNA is TGTGCCAGCAGCTTGGGCATAGCGGGGGATGGGGAGACCCAGTACTTC. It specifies CASSLGIAGDGETQYF.

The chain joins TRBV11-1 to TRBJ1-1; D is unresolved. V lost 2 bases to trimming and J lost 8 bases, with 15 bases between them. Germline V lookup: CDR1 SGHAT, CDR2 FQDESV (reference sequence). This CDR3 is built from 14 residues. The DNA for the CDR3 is TGTGCCAGCAGCTTATCTGTCAACAAGAAAGAAGCTTTCTTT. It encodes CASSLSVNKKEAFF.

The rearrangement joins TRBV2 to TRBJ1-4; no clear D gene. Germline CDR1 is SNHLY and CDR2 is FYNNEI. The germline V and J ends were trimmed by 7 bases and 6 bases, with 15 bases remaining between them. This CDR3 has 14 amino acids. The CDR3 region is CASTQDTPDEKLFF. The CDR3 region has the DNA TGTGCCAGCACACAAGACACACCAGATGAAAAACTGTTTTTT.

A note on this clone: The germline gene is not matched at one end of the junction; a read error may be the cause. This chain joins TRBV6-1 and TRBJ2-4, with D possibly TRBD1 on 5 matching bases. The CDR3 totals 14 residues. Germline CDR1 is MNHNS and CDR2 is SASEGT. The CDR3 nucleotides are TGTGCCAGCAGTGAGACAGTTAATAGGAACAGTCAGTACTTC. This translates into CASSETVNRNSQYF.

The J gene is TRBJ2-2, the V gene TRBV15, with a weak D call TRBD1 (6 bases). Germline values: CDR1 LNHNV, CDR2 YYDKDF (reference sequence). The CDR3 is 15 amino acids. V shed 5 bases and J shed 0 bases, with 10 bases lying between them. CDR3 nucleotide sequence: TGTGCCACCAGCCTCTACAGGGCGAACACCGGGGAGCTGTTTTTT. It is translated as CATSLYRANTGELFF.

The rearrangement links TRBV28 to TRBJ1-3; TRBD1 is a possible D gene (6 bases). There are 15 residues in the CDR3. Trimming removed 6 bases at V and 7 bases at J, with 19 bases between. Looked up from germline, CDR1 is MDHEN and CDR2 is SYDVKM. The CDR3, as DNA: TGTGCCAGCAGCGACCGGGACACAGCCCGGAACACCATATATTTT. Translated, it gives CASSDRDTARNTIYF. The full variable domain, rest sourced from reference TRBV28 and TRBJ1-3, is DVKVTQSSRYLVKRTGEKVFLECVQDMDHENMFWYRQDPGLGLRLIYFSYDVKMKEKGDIPEGYSVSREKKERFSLILESASTNQTSMYLCASSDRDTARNTIYFGEGSWLTVV.

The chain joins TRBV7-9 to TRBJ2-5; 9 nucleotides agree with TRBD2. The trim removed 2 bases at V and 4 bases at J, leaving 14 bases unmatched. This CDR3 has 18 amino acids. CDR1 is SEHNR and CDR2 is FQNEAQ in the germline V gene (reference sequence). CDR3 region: CASSLTRGGNSLGETQYF. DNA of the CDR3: TGTGCCAGCAGCTTAACGCGGGGGGGCAATTCGTTAGGAGAGACCCAGTACTTC.

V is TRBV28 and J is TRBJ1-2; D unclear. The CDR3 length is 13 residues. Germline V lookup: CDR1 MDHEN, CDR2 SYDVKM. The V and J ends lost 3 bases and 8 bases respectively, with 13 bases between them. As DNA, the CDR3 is TGTGCCAGCAGTTTCTTTCCCCTCGGGGGCTACACCTTC. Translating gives CASSFFPLGGYTF.

In nucleotides, the CDR3 is TGTGCCTGGAGTGTAGTAGGGGGAACTGGGGCCAACGTCCTGACTTTC. Amino acid sequence: CAWSVVGGTGANVLTF. J is TRBJ2-6 and V is TRBV30; a weak D match, TRBD1 (6 bases). The CDR3 has 16 residues. V dropped 0 bases and J dropped 2 bases, with 11 bases sitting between them. Germline V gene lookup returns CDR1 GTSNPN and CDR2 SVGIG (reference sequence).

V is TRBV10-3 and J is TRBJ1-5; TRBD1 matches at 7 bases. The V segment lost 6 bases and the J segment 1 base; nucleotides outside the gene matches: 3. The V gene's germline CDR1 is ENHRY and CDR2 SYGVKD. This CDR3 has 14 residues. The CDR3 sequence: CAIRPQGSNQPQHF. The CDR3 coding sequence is TGTGCCATCAGACCACAGGGGAGCAATCAGCCCCAGCATTTT.

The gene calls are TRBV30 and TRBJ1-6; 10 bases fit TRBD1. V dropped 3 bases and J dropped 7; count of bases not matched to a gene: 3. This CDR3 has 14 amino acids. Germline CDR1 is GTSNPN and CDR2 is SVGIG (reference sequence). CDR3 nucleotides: TGTGCCTGGAGCCCGACAGGGGGCAATTCACCCCTCCACTTT. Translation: CAWSPTGGNSPLHF.

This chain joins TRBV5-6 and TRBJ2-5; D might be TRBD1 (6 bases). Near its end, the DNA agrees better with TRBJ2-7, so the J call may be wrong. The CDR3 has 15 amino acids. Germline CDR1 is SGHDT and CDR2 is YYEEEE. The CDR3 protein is CASSLGQGNPYEQYF. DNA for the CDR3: TGTGCCAGCAGCTTGGGGCAGGGGAATCCCTACGAGCAGTACTTC.

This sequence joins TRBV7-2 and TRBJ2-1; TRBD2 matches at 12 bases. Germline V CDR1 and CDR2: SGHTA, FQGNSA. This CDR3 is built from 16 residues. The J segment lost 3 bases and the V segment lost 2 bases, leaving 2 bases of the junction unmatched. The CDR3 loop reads CASSLRTSGIYNEQFF. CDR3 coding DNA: TGTGCCAGCAGCTTACGGACTAGCGGGATCTACAATGAGCAGTTCTTC.

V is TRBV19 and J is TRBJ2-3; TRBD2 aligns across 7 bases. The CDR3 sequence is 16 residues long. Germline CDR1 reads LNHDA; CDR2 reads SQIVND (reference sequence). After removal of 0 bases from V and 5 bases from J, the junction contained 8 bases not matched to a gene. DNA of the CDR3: TGTGCCAGTAGTATAGAAAAGCGGGGCCCGGGAGATACGCAGTATTTT. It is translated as CASSIEKRGPGDTQYF.

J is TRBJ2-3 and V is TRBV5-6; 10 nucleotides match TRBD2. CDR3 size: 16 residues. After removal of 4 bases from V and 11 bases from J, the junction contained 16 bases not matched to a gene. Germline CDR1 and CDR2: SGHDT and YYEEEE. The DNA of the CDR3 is TGTGCCAGCAGCATGGACTTACTAGCGGGGCCAAGAGTGCAGTATTTT. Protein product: CASSMDLLAGPRVQYF.

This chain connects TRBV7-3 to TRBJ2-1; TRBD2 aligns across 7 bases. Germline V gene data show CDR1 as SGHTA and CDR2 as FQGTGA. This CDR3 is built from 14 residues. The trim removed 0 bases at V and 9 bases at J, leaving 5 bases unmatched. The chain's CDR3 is CASSLTGPSGEQFF. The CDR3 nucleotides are TGTGCCAGCAGCTTAACGGGCCCTAGCGGTGAGCAGTTCTTC.